These 29 T cell receptor beta chains originate from one sample sequenced in a study of Graves' ophthalmopathy and Graves' hyperthyroidism. Amplified material comprised TCR beta CDR3 regions derived from RNA transcripts. Second-round multiplex PCR followed a first-round RT-PCR using HTBI primers. TCRdb fed the multiplex PCR reads into MiXCR, producing one record per CDR3 protein. The sample yields about 340,000 distinct CDR3 sequences, roughly 16% seen once. Sample: peripheral blood. Receptors were obtained from an adult man with Graves' ophthalmopathy.

This clonotype was counted at least ten times. The genes are TRBV12-3 or TRBV12-4 and TRBJ1-1, with D perhaps matching TRBD1 (5 bases). This CDR3 spans 13 amino acids. V was clipped by 7 bases and J by 7 bases, with 16 bases between them. The CDR3 loop is CASTLWGGGEAFF. For the CDR3, the DNA is TGTGCCAGCACCCTGTGGGGGGGTGGTGAAGCTTTCTTT.

This clonotype was recorded many times. The rearrangement uses TRBV9 and TRBJ2-5; 7 bases are shared with TRBD2. Germline V gene lookup returns CDR1 SGDLS and CDR2 YYNGEE. This CDR3 region has 15 residues. V gave up 2 bases and J gave up 3 bases; unmatched junction bases: 7. DNA of the CDR3: TGTGCCAGCAGCGTCACTGCGGGAGTTGAAGAGACCCAGTACTTC. Protein sequence: CASSVTAGVEETQYF.

For this clonotype: One end of the junction fails to match germline, which may point to a read error. This chain uses TRBV7-8 with TRBJ1-5; D unresolved. Germline V lookup: CDR1 SGHVS, CDR2 FQNEAQ. This CDR3 has 16 amino acids. Here the CDR3 reads CASSLARLNSNQPQPF. The DNA of the CDR3 is TGTGCCAGCAGCTTAGCGAGGCTGAATAGCAATCAGCCCCAGCCTTTT.

In this sample, this clonotype turned up many times. V and J are TRBV6-2 or TRBV6-3 and TRBJ2-7, with 9 bases that match TRBD1. J was trimmed by 6 bases and V by 4 bases; bases with no gene match: 7. This CDR3 region has 14 residues. Per germline, CDR1 MNHEY and CDR2 SVGEGT. CDR3 region: CASSSPGTGTEQYF. The CDR3 DNA sequence: TGTGCCAGCAGTTCCCCCGGGACAGGGACCGAGCAGTACTTC.

At least ten counts were recorded for this clonotype. This chain connects TRBV4-2 to TRBJ1-3; D unclear. This CDR3 region has 16 residues. Germline V CDR1 and CDR2: LGHNA, YNFKEQ. Trimming removed 0 bases from V and 4 bases from J, with 13 bases in between. The CDR3, as DNA: TGTGCCAGCAGCCAAGATAGCAGCAGGTCGGGAAACACCATATATTTT. Translated: CASSQDSSRSGNTIYF.

This clonotype was found many times. The chain links TRBV5-4 to TRBJ1-2; D ambiguous. V was pared by 3 bases and J by 5 bases, with 20 bases between. The CDR3 is 16 amino acids. The germline V gene encodes CDR1 SGHNT and CDR2 YYREEE (reference sequence). The chain's CDR3 is CASSSTYMRRLYGYTF. The CDR3 nucleotides are TGTGCCAGCAGCTCAACGTACATGAGGAGGCTATATGGCTACACCTTC. The entire variable domain, with the rest obtained from reference TRBV5-4 and TRBJ1-2, is as follows: ETGVTQSPTHLIKTRGQQVTLRCSSQSGHNTVSWYQQALGQGPQFIFQYYREEENGRGNFPPRFSGLQFPNYSSELNVNALELDDSALYLCASSSTYMRRLYGYTFGSGTRLTVV.

The table lists this clonotype with many counts. This chain joins TRBV13 and TRBJ1-2; D is undetermined. The V and J ends lost 5 bases and 0 bases respectively, with 10 bases between them. Germline V gene lookup returns CDR1 PRHDT and CDR2 FYEKMQ (reference sequence). The CDR3 is made up of 14 amino acids. In DNA, the CDR3 is TGTGCCAGCAGCGCCGGATCATCTAACTATGGCTACACCTTC. It is translated as CASSAGSSNYGYTF.

At least ten counts were recorded for this clonotype. The genes are TRBV2 and TRBJ2-6; D perhaps matches TRBD1 (5 bases). V shed 5 bases and J shed 4 bases, with 15 bases lying between them. CDR3 length: 16 amino acids. Per germline, CDR1 SNHLY and CDR2 FYNNEI. The CDR3 protein is CASSFLGPAGANVLTF. CDR3 in DNA: TGTGCCAGCAGTTTTCTGGGGCCGGCCGGGGCCAACGTCCTGACTTTC.

This clonotype was counted at least ten times. The rearrangement joins TRBV19 to TRBJ2-2; 8 nucleotides align to TRBD1. In germline, CDR1 is LNHDA, CDR2 SQIVND (reference sequence). The J segment lost 1 base and the V segment lost 6 bases, leaving 10 bases of the junction unmatched. The CDR3 extends over 17 amino acids. CDR3 region: CASRSQPGQENTGELFF. CDR3 in DNA: TGTGCCAGTAGGAGTCAACCGGGACAGGAGAACACCGGGGAGCTGTTTTTT.

The V gene is TRBV28, the J gene TRBJ2-7, with D maybe TRBD2 (6 bases). The CDR3 contains 19 residues. Germline CDR1 and CDR2: MDHEN and SYDVKM. The V end lost 4 bases, the J end lost 0 bases, and 25 bases lay between the germline ends. In DNA form, the CDR3 reads TGTGCCAGCAGTTACCCGGGAGTGCGGTCAAGACCAAGCTCCTACGAGCAGTACTTC. Amino acids: CASSYPGVRSRPSSYEQYF.

This clonotype was counted at least ten times. This chain uses TRBV4-2 with TRBJ2-7; no firm D call. Trimming stripped 0 bases from V and 6 bases from J, with 12 bases between. Germline values: CDR1 LGHNA, CDR2 YNFKEQ. CDR3 length: 14 residues. CDR3 sequence reads: CASSQEYGYSEQYF. The CDR3 DNA sequence: TGTGCCAGCAGCCAAGAGTACGGTTACTCCGAGCAGTACTTC.

There are many counts of this clonotype. V and J are TRBV4-1 and TRBJ1-6; TRBD1 aligns across 7 bases. J gave up 9 bases and V 2 bases, and 13 bases lay outside the gene matches. The CDR3 runs 17 residues. Germline V gene data show CDR1 as MGHRA and CDR2 as YSYEKL. The CDR3 spells CASSQMAGRGLVSPLHF. CDR3 sequence (DNA): TGCGCCAGCAGCCAAATGGCCGGGAGGGGGCTCGTTTCACCCCTCCACTTT.

There are a few counts of this clonotype. The junction and the germline gene differ at one end; a read error may be behind it. The chain has TRBV18 and TRBJ1-2, with D perhaps TRBD1 (5 bases). Germline-derived CDR1 and CDR2 are KGHSH and LQKENI. This CDR3 has 14 amino acids. The DNA of the CDR3 is TGTGCCAGCTCACCAAGCCAGGGACTGGTAGGCTGCACCTTC. As protein: CASSPSQGLVGCTF.

This clonotype came up many times. This rearrangement joins TRBV11-1 to TRBJ1-1, with D unresolved. CDR1 and CDR2 (germline): SGHAT, FQDESV (reference sequence). The CDR3 has 16 residues. With 4 bases removed from V and 4 bases from J, the gap between germline ends came to 19 bases. The CDR3 loop is CASSSRASAMGTEAFF. CDR3 DNA sequence: TGTGCCAGCAGCTCCCGGGCCTCAGCCATGGGCACTGAAGCTTTCTTT.

Only a few counts were recorded for this clonotype. The genes are TRBV3-1 and TRBJ2-7; TRBD2 might be the D (6 bases). V was cut by 4 bases and J by 3 bases, with 22 bases left in between. This CDR3 contains 17 residues. The V gene's germline CDR1 is LGHDT and CDR2 YNNKEL (reference sequence). For the CDR3, the DNA is TGTGCCAGCAGCCTCAAGGAGGTCGGACGGGGACTCTACGAGCAGTACTTC. It yields the protein CASSLKEVGRGLYEQYF.

This clonotype has a count of ten or more. J is TRBJ2-5 and V is TRBV29-1, with D hard to call. The CDR3 consists of 14 residues. The germline CDR1 and CDR2 sequences are SQVTM and ANQGSEA. With 7 bases removed from V and 1 base from J, the gap between germline ends came to 16 bases. CDR3: CSASPPAVQETQYF. CDR3 DNA: TGCAGCGCCTCACCTCCAGCCGTCCAAGAGACCCAGTACTTC.

The chain combines TRBV12-3 or TRBV12-4 with TRBJ1-3; D gene uncertain. There are 12 residues in the CDR3. Trimming removed 3 bases at V and 4 bases at J, with 4 bases between. CDR3 DNA: TGTGCCAGCAGTTTGGAGGGAAACACCATATATTTT. It codes for CASSLEGNTIYF.

This clonotype was seen ten or more times. The chain joins TRBV2 to TRBJ2-5; no clear D gene. There are 14 residues in the CDR3. V shed 3 bases and J shed 5 bases, with 13 bases lying between them. Germline CDR1 and CDR2: SNHLY and FYNNEI. The CDR3 reads CASSDATSIETQYF. The CDR3 DNA follows: TGTGCCAGCAGTGACGCAACTTCGATTGAGACCCAGTACTTC.

The table lists this clonotype with a few counts. The chain uses TRBV5-1 and TRBJ2-2, with 8 bases identical to TRBD1. J gave up 5 bases and V 5 bases, and 11 bases lay outside the gene matches. Germline loops: CDR1 SGHRS, CDR2 YFSETQ. The CDR3 extends over 16 amino acids. The CDR3 spells CASSPSRGPGTGELFF. The CDR3 DNA is TGCGCCAGCAGTCCCTCCAGGGGGCCTGGGACCGGGGAGCTGTTTTTT.

V and J are TRBV7-8 and TRBJ1-1; D uncertain. The CDR3 sequence is 15 residues long. With 4 bases removed from V and 0 bases from J, the gap between germline ends came to 12 bases. Germline V gives CDR1 SGHVS, CDR2 FQNEAQ. The CDR3: CASSSPRIMNTEAFF. The CDR3, as DNA: TGTGCCAGCAGCTCCCCCAGGATAATGAACACTGAAGCTTTCTTT.

This clonotype has just a few counts. This rearrangement joins TRBV12-3 or TRBV12-4 to TRBJ1-2, with 7 nucleotides matching TRBD1. This CDR3 region has 13 residues. V was pared by 2 bases and J by 7 bases, with 4 bases of the junction left unmatched. The CDR3, as DNA: TGTGCCAGCAGTTTAAAACAGGGGACTGGCTACACCTTC. As protein: CASSLKQGTGYTF.

This clonotype was counted many times. The chain carries TRBV6-2 or TRBV6-3 and TRBJ2-4; the D gene is possibly TRBD2 (6 bases). This CDR3 comprises 13 residues. CDR1 and CDR2 from the germline V gene are MNHEY and SVGEGT. V lost 10 bases to trimming and J lost 6 bases, with 16 bases between them. In DNA form, the CDR3 reads TGTGCCACCCTTAGGGAGGCCGGAAACATTCAGTACTTC. Translation gives CATLREAGNIQYF.

Only one count was recorded for this clonotype. The chain recombines TRBV6-1 with TRBJ1-6; TRBD1 is a possible D gene (5 bases). The CDR3 is 19 residues long. Germline values: CDR1 MNHNS, CDR2 SASEGT. Trimming cost V 1 base and J 1 base, with 17 bases left between them. For the CDR3, the DNA is TGTGCCAGCAGTGAAGAGGGGATGTCCGCTGGGTCCTATAATTCACCCCTCCACTTT. The encoded protein is CASSEEGMSAGSYNSPLHF.

The table lists this clonotype with many counts. The chain recombines TRBV28 with TRBJ1-2; D not certain. V was pared by 2 bases and J by 2 bases, with 6 bases between. The CDR3 is 13 residues long. Germline-derived CDR1 and CDR2 are MDHEN and SYDVKM. The CDR3 DNA reads as TGTGCCAGCAGTTTACACGTAAACTATGGCTACACCTTC. Amino acid sequence: CASSLHVNYGYTF.

The sample holds many counts of this clonotype. The rearrangement joins TRBV2 to TRBJ1-5; maybe TRBD1 (6 bases). In germline, CDR1 is SNHLY, CDR2 FYNNEI. The CDR3 extends over 15 amino acids. With 9 bases removed from V and 2 bases from J, the gap between germline ends came to 17 bases. CDR3 loop: CASKKGTSGNQPQHF. CDR3 nucleotides: TGTGCCAGTAAAAAGGGGACAAGTGGCAATCAGCCCCAGCATTTT.

This clonotype appeared many times. This chain uses TRBV28 with TRBJ2-7; maybe TRBD2 (5 bases). The CDR3 is 13 amino acids. Trimming shortened V by 6 bases and J by 2 bases, and 11 bases separated the two germline ends. Germline V CDR1 and CDR2: MDHEN, SYDVKM. The CDR3: CASRDGITYEQYF. The CDR3 coding sequence is TGTGCCAGCAGGGACGGGATCACCTACGAGCAGTACTTC.

V and J are TRBV29-1 and TRBJ2-2; no clear D gene. The CDR3 is 12 amino acids. Trimming stripped 3 bases from V and 6 bases from J, with 8 bases between. Germline V gene sequence: CDR1 SQVTM, CDR2 ANQGSEA. The CDR3 here is CSVDAEPGELFF. For the CDR3, the DNA is TGCAGCGTTGATGCCGAACCCGGGGAGCTGTTTTTT.

The chain joins TRBV30 to TRBJ2-1, with no clear D. The CDR3 loop spans 14 amino acids. Germline assignment: CDR1 GTSNPN and CDR2 SVGIG (reference sequence). Trimming removed 4 bases at V and 3 bases at J, with 13 bases between. CDR3 loop: CAWTSGSNYNEQFF. CDR3 sequence (DNA): TGTGCCTGGACCAGTGGGTCCAACTACAATGAGCAGTTCTTC.

This clonotype has ten or more counts. The chain couples TRBV28 to TRBJ1-2, with TRBD1 matching 8 bases. This CDR3 comprises 14 residues. The germline V gene encodes CDR1 MDHEN and CDR2 SYDVKM. V was pared by 5 bases and J by 8 bases, with 10 bases of the junction left unmatched. CDR3 amino acids: CASSPSGQGRGYTF. The CDR3 nucleotides are TGTGCCAGCAGTCCCTCCGGACAGGGCAGGGGCTACACCTTC.